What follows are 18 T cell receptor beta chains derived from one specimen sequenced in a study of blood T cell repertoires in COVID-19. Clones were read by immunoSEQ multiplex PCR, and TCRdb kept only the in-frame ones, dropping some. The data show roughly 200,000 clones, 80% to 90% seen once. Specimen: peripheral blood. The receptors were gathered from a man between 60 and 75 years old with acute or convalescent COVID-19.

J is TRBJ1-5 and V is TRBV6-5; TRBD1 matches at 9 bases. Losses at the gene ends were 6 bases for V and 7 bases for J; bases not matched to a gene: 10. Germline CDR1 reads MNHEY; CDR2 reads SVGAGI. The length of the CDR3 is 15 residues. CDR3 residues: CASRSQGAPSQPQHF. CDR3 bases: TGTGCCAGCAGATCACAGGGGGCACCCAGCCAGCCCCAGCATTTT.

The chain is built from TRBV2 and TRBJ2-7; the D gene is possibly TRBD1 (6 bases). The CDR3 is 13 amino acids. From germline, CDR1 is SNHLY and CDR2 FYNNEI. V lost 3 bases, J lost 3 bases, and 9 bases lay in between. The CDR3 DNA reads TGTGCCAGCAGTGATGGACAGCGCTACGAGCAGTACTTC. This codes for CASSDGQRYEQYF.

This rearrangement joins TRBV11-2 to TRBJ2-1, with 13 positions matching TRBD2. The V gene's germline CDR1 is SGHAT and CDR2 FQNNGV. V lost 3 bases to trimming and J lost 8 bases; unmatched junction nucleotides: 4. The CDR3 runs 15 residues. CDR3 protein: CASSFTSGRVHEQFF. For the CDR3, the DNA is TGTGCCAGCAGCTTTACTAGCGGGAGGGTCCATGAGCAGTTCTTC.

DNA for the CDR3: TGTGCCAGTTGTAAAACAGGGAACGGATGCGAGCAGTACTTC. Amino acid sequence: CASCKTGNGCEQYF. The rearrangement links TRBV11-2 to TRBJ2-7, with TRBD1 as a possible D gene (6 bases). The V gene lost 9 bases and the J gene lost 6 bases, with 21 bases spanning the gap. The CDR3 extends over 14 amino acids. CDR1 is SGHAT and CDR2 is FQNNGV in the germline V gene.

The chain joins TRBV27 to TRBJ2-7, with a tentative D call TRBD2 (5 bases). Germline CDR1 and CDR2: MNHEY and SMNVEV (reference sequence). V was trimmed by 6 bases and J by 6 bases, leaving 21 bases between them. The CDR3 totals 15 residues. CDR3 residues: CASSPLGPGWGEQYF. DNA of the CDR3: TGTGCCAGCAGCCCGCTAGGGCCGGGGTGGGGCGAGCAGTACTTC.

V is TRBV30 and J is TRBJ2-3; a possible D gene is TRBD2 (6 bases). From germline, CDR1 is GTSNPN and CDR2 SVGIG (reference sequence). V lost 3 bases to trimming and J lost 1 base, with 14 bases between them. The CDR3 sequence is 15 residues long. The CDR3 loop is CAWRPLGEGTDTQYF. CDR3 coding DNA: TGTGCCTGGAGACCTCTGGGGGAGGGCACAGATACGCAGTATTTT.

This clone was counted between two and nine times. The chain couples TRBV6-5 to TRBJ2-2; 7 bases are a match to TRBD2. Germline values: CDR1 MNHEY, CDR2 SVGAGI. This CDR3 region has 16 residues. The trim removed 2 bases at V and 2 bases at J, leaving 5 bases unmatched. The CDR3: CASSYGRAGNTGELFF. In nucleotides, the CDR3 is TGTGCCAGCAGTTACGGGAGGGCGGGAAACACCGGGGAGCTGTTTTTT.

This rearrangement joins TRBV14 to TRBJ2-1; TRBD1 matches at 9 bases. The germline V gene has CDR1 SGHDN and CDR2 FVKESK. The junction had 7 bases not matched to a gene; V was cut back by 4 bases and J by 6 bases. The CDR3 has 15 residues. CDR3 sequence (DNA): TGTGCCAGCAGCCCGGGACAGGGAGTATCCAATGAGCAGTTCTTC. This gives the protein CASSPGQGVSNEQFF.

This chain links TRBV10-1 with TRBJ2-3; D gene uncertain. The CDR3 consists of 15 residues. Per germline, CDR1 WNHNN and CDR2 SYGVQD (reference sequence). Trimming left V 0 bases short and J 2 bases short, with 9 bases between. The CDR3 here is CASSESGAPTDTQYF. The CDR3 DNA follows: TGCGCCAGCAGTGAGTCTGGAGCGCCCACAGATACGCAGTATTTT.

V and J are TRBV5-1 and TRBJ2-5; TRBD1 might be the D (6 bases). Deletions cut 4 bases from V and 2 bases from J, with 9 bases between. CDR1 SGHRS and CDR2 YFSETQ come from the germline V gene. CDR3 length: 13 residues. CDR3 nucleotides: TGCGCCAGCAGCCCCGGACAGCAAGAGACCCAGTACTTC. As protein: CASSPGQQETQYF.

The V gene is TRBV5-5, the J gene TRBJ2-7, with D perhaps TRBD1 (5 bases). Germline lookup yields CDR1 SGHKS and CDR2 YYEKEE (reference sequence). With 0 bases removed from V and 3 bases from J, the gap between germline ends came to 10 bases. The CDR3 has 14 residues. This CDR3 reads CASSLVGARYEQYF. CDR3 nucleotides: TGTGCCAGCAGCTTGGTAGGGGCGCGCTACGAGCAGTACTTC. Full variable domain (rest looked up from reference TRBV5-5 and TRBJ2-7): DAGVTQSPTHLIKTRGQQVTLRCSPISGHKSVSWYQQVLGQGPQFIFQYYEKEERGRGNFPDRFSARQFPNYSSELNVNALLLGDSALYLCASSLVGARYEQYFGPGTRLTVT.

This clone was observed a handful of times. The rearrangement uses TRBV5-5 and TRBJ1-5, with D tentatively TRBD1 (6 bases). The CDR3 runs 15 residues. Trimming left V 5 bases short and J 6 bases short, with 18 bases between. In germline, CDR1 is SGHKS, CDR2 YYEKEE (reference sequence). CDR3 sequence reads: CASSTFPGAPQPQHF. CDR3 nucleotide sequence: TGTGCCAGCAGTACCTTTCCAGGGGCTCCTCAGCCCCAGCATTTT.

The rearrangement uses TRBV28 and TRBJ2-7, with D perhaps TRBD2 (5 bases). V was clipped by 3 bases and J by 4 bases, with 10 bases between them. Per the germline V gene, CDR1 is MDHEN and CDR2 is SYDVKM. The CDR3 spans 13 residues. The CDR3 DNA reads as TGTGCCAGCAGTTTCCCTGGACTGTACGAGCAGTACTTC. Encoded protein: CASSFPGLYEQYF. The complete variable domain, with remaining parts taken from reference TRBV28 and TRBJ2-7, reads DVKVTQSSRYLVKRTGEKVFLECVQDMDHENMFWYRQDPGLGLRLIYFSYDVKMKEKGDIPEGYSVSREKKERFSLILESASTNQTSMYLCASSFPGLYEQYFGPGTRLTVT.

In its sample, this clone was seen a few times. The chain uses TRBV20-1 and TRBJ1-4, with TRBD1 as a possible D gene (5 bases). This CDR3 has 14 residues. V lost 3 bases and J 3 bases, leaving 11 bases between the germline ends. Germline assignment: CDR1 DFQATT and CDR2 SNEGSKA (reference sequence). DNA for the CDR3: TGCAGTGCTAGTCAGGGTATCTCTAATGAAAAACTGTTTTTT. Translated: CSASQGISNEKLFF.

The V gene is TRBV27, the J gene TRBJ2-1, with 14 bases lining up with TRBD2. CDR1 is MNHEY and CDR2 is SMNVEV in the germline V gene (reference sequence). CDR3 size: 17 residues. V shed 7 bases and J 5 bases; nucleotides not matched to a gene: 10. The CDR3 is CASILNPGLAGDNEQFF. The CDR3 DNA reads TGTGCCAGCATTCTCAACCCGGGACTAGCGGGGGACAATGAGCAGTTCTTC.

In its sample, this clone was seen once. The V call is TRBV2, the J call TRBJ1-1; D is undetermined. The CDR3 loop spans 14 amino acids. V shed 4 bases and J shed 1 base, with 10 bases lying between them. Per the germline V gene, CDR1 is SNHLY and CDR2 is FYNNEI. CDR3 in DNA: TGTGCCAGCAGTGCCCGGGGTCCGAACACTGAAGCTTTCTTT. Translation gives CASSARGPNTEAFF.

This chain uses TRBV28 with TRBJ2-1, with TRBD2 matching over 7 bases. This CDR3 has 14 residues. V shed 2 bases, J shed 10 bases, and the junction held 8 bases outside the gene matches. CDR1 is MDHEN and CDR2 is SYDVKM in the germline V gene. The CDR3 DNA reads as TGTGCCAGCAGTTTACTTCTAGCGGCTTCGGAGCAGTTCTTC. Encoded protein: CASSLLLAASEQFF.

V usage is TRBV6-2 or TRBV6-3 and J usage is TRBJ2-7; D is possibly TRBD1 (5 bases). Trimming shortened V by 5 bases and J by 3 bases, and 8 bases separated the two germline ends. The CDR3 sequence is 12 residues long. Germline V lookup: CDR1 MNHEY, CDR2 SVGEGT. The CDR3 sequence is CASSLQGYEQYF. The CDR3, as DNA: TGTGCCAGCAGTCTCCAGGGCTACGAGCAGTACTTC.